This T cell receptor (beta chain) was obtained from a study of neurological immune-mediated disorders. The CDR3 length is 15 residues. The V gene lost 8 bases and the J gene lost 0 bases, with 15 bases spanning the gap. Germline V gene lookup returns CDR1 MNHEY and CDR2 SMNVEV (reference sequence). The cDNA was generated by 5'RACE with 10-nucleotide random UMIs. Sequencing runs each yielded over 200 million TCR-beta sequences from 15-18 subjects. TCRdb analysed the 5' RACE reads with MiXCR anew, one entry per CDR3 protein. Altogether about 79,000 distinct CDR3 sequences are present, 13% to 15% being singletons, with the ten largest covering under 7%. At least ten counts were recorded for this clonotype. PBMCs numbering 2 million and stored at -80 C yielded the unsorted libraries.

Sequencing input: PBMCs. The J gene is TRBJ2-3, the V gene TRBV27; tentatively, D is TRBD1 or TRBD2 (5 bases each). This sequence originates from a woman aged 45-59 years in good health. The CDR3 sequence is CASLTRDGSTDTQYF. CDR3 DNA sequence: TGTGCCAGCTTAACCCGGGACGGTAGCACAGATACGCAGTATTTT.